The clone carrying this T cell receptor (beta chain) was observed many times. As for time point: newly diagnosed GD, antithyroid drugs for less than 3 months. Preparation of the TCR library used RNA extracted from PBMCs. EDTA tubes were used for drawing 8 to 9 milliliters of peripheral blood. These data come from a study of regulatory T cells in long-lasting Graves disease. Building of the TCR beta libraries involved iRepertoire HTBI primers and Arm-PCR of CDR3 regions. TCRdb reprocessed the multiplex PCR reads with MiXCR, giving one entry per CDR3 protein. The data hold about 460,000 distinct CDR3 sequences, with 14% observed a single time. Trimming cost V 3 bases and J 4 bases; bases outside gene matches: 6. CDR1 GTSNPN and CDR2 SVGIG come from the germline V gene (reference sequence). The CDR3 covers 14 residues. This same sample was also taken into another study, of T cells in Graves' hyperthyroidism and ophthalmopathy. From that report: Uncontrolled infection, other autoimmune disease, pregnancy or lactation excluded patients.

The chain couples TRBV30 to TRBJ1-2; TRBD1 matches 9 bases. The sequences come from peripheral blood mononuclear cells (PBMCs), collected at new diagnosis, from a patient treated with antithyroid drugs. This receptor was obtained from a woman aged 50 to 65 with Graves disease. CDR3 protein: CAWRGTGPIYGYTF. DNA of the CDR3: TGTGCCTGGAGGGGGACAGGGCCCATCTATGGCTACACCTTC.